Below are 16 T cell receptor beta chains sequenced from a single sample in a study of radiation and T cells in renal cell carcinoma. This sample's time point: blood 2 weeks post-SBRT. As for treatment: 15 Gy SBRT to primary tumor, nephrectomy 4 weeks later. This table comes from immunoSEQ multiplex PCR, and its TCRdb copy is limited to in-frame clones, with some not included. Here the sample spans 160,000 or so clones, approximately 86% being singletons. The material was blood, obtained from a patient whose treatment included radiotherapy and nephrectomy. Receptors were obtained from a woman aged 45-59 years with renal cell carcinoma.

A few counts support this clone. The chain links TRBV27 to TRBJ1-1; 7 positions match TRBD1. The ends lost 5 bases at V and 1 base at J; junction bases unmatched: 7. Germline loops: CDR1 MNHEY, CDR2 SMNVEV (reference sequence). This CDR3 spans 15 amino acids. CDR3 sequence: CASSDERGRNTEAFF. The CDR3 DNA reads TGTGCCAGCAGTGACGAAAGGGGGCGGAACACTGAAGCTTTCTTT.

Turning to this clone: One junction end does not reproduce the germline sequence, and a read error may be involved. J is TRBJ2-3 and V is TRBV7-7, with 8 bases fitting TRBD2. Germline CDR1 SSHAT, CDR2 FNYEAQ (reference sequence). The length of the CDR3 is 16 residues. CDR3 nucleotide sequence: TGTGCTAGCAGCTCAAGCGTCGGGGGGGCCCGAGATACGCAGTATTTT. This codes for CASSSSVGGARDTQYF.

V and J are TRBV7-3 and TRBJ2-2, with no clear D. Trimming stripped 5 bases from V and 0 bases from J, with 10 bases between. There are 15 residues in the CDR3. Germline CDR1 is SGHTA and CDR2 is FQGTGA. The CDR3 region has the DNA TGTGCCAGCAGCCACGCAGCCGCGAACACCGGGGAGCTGTTTTTT. Translated, it gives CASSHAAANTGELFF.

The chain employs TRBV7-9 and TRBJ1-2; D is possibly TRBD1 (6 bases). Germline V lookup: CDR1 SEHNR, CDR2 FQNEAQ (reference sequence). This CDR3 is built from 15 residues. The V gene lost 7 bases and the J gene lost 8 bases, with 23 bases spanning the gap. DNA for the CDR3: TGTGCCAGCACCCCTTGGCGGGACATCCCTCCCGGCTACACCTTC. Protein: CASTPWRDIPPGYTF. Variable domain in full (rest from reference TRBV7-9 and TRBJ1-2): DTGVSQNPRHKITKRGQNVTFRCDPISEHNRLYWYRQTLGQGPEFLTYFQNEAQLEKSRLLSDRFSAERPKGSFSTLEIQRTEQGDSAMYLCASTPWRDIPPGYTFGSGTRLTVV.

V gene TRBV18 combines with J gene TRBJ1-1; D unclear. The V end lost 6 bases, the J end lost 0 bases, and 14 bases lay between the germline ends. The CDR3 runs to 15 residues. Germline values: CDR1 KGHSH, CDR2 LQKENI. The CDR3 DNA is TGTGCCAGCTCGACGGGAATCGTCATGAACACTGAAGCTTTCTTT. This codes for CASSTGIVMNTEAFF.

This clone was recorded only once. The chain links TRBV28 to TRBJ2-2; no definite D call. There are 14 residues in the CDR3. Germline CDR1 reads MDHEN; CDR2 reads SYDVKM. V lost 6 bases to trimming and J lost 0 bases, with 8 bases between them. The chain's CDR3 is CASRPQANTGELFF. DNA for the CDR3: TGTGCCAGCAGGCCACAAGCGAACACCGGGGAGCTGTTTTTT.

This chain connects TRBV10-1 to TRBJ1-1; no reliable D call. CDR3 length: 16 amino acids. Germline-derived CDR1 and CDR2 are WNHNN and SYGVQD (reference sequence). V gave up 0 bases and J gave up 1 base, with 12 bases separating them. The CDR3 spells CASSESGVSANTEAFF. The CDR3 bases are TGCGCCAGCAGTGAGTCTGGGGTGTCAGCGAACACTGAAGCTTTCTTT.

This sequence joins TRBV11-1 and TRBJ2-7; 8 nucleotides line up with TRBD1. Germline assignment: CDR1 SGHAT and CDR2 FQDESV (reference sequence). The CDR3 totals 13 residues. J gave up 5 bases and V 6 bases, and 6 bases lay outside the gene matches. The CDR3 region has the DNA TGTGCCAGCAGTATCAGGGGGCCCAACGAGCAGTACTTC. It yields the protein CASSIRGPNEQYF.

This rearrangement joins TRBV14 to TRBJ2-2; D ambiguous. The length of the CDR3 is 15 residues. From germline, CDR1 is SGHDN and CDR2 FVKESK. V lost 0 bases and J lost 7, with 12 bases in between. The CDR3 reads CASSQESVGIGELFF. The CDR3 region has the DNA TGTGCCAGCAGCCAAGAATCCGTAGGGATCGGGGAGCTGTTTTTT. Using reference TRBV14 and TRBJ2-2 for the parts outside the CDR3, the full variable domain is EAGVTQFPSHSVIEKGQTVTLRCDPISGHDNLYWYRRVMGKEIKFLLHFVKESKQDESGMPNNRFLAERTGGTYSTLKVQPAELEDSGVYFCASSQESVGIGELFFGEGSRLTVL.

The chain employs TRBV6-1 and TRBJ2-5; D unclear. CDR1 and CDR2 from the germline V gene are MNHNS and SASEGT. The CDR3 covers 14 residues. Trimming stripped 3 bases from V and 4 bases from J, with 12 bases between. The CDR3 bases are TGTGCCAGCAGTGATGACCTTACTTTAGAGACCCAGTACTTC. Translation gives CASSDDLTLETQYF.

A single count supports this clone. The chain couples TRBV14 to TRBJ1-6; tentatively, D is TRBD1 (5 bases). This CDR3 is 13 amino acids long. Per germline, CDR1 SGHDN and CDR2 FVKESK. V was clipped by 3 bases and J by 7 bases, with 7 bases between them. The CDR3 loop is CASSQGRNSPLHF. The CDR3 nucleotides are TGTGCCAGCAGCCAGGGGCGGAATTCACCCCTCCACTTT.

The chain links TRBV5-6 to TRBJ2-7; 16 bases match TRBD2. The length of the CDR3 is 18 residues. V shed 4 bases and J 5 bases; nucleotides not matched to a gene: 12. Germline V lookup: CDR1 SGHDT, CDR2 YYEEEE. As DNA, the CDR3 is TGTGCCAGCAGCCAAATCGGGACTAGCGGGGGGGCGTTAGACGAGCAGTACTTC. Encoded protein: CASSQIGTSGGALDEQYF.

The chain recombines TRBV7-2 with TRBJ2-6; D is ambiguous. Trimming shortened V by 3 bases and J by 0 bases, and 15 bases separated the two germline ends. This CDR3 has 18 residues. CDR1 and CDR2 (germline): SGHTA, FQGNSA. CDR3 residues: CASSFRRGRVSGANVLTF. In DNA form, the CDR3 reads TGTGCCAGCAGCTTCCGAAGAGGTCGAGTCTCTGGGGCCAACGTCCTGACTTTC.

This rearrangement joins TRBV11-1 to TRBJ2-7; D possibly corresponds to TRBD1 (6 bases). CDR3 length: 13 amino acids. The ends were cut back, 5 bases at V and 6 bases at J, with 14 bases in the middle. Germline V gene data show CDR1 as SGHAT and CDR2 as FQDESV (reference sequence). The CDR3 spells CASSLMTGGEQYF. CDR3 DNA: TGTGCCAGCAGCCTCATGACAGGTGGCGAGCAGTACTTC.

The table lists this clone with a count of one. One end of the junction fails to match germline, which may point to a read error. V and J are TRBV7-9 and TRBJ2-2; TRBD1 aligns across 8 bases. Germline V CDR1 and CDR2: SEHNR, FQNEAQ (reference sequence). The CDR3 runs 15 residues. In nucleotides, the CDR3 is TGTGCAAGCAGCTTAGGACAGGGTGAAACCGGGGAGCTGTTTTTT. Translating gives CASSLGQGETGELFF.

The V gene is TRBV19, the J gene TRBJ1-2, with D possibly TRBD1 on 6 matching bases. CDR1 is LNHDA and CDR2 is SQIVND in the germline V gene (reference sequence). This CDR3 is built from 13 residues. V dropped 8 bases and J dropped 1 base, with 11 bases sitting between them. CDR3 DNA sequence: TGTGCCAGTTGGGACACCTATAACTATGGCTACACCTTC. Translated, it gives CASWDTYNYGYTF. Based on the CDR3 plus reference TRBV19 and TRBJ1-2, the full variable domain is DGGITQSPKYLFRKEGQNVTLSCEQNLNHDAMYWYRQDPGQGLRLIYYSQIVNDFQKGDIAEGYSVSREKKESFPLTVTSAQKNPTAFYLCASWDTYNYGYTFGSGTRLTVV.